These 17 T cell receptor beta chains were all obtained from the same sample, sequenced in a study. TCRdb re-called the 5' RACE reads through MiXCR, storing one row per CDR3 protein. Of 50,000 to 70,000 distinct CDR3 sequences listed, around 20% are singletons. Tregs were sorted as CD4+CD25+CD127-/low cells. The material sequenced was tumor-infiltrating Tregs sorted from the breast tumor. The receptors were gathered from a female donor with breast cancer.

This clonotype was found a few times. The CDR3 DNA is TGTGCCAGCAGCTTTCAAGCGGCCACAGATACGCAGTATTTT. It translates to CASSFQAATDTQYF. J is TRBJ2-3 and V is TRBV7-9; weak D call: TRBD2 (5 bases). The CDR3 has 14 amino acids. The V gene lost 3 bases and the J gene lost 2 bases, with 9 bases spanning the gap. Germline values: CDR1 SEHNR, CDR2 FQNEAQ (reference sequence). The full variable domain, rest sourced from reference TRBV7-9 and TRBJ2-3, is DTGVSQNPRHKITKRGQNVTFRCDPISEHNRLYWYRQTLGQGPEFLTYFQNEAQLEKSRLLSDRFSAERPKGSFSTLEIQRTEQGDSAMYLCASSFQAATDTQYFGPGTRLTVL.

This clonotype was detected a few times. This chain uses TRBV20-1 with TRBJ2-7; D possibly corresponds to TRBD1 (5 bases). The CDR3 extends over 15 amino acids. Trimming removed 0 bases from V and 6 bases from J, with 18 bases in between. The germline gives CDR1 DFQATT, CDR2 SNEGSKA (reference sequence). CDR3 in amino acids: CSARDRRAGSSEQYF. Here the CDR3 DNA reads TGCAGTGCTAGAGACCGCAGGGCTGGAAGCTCCGAGCAGTACTTC.

This clonotype has a handful of counts. This sequence joins TRBV20-1 and TRBJ2-1; the D is unclear. CDR1 and CDR2 (germline): DFQATT, SNEGSKA (reference sequence). V was clipped by 5 bases and J by 9 bases, with 14 bases between them. The CDR3 runs to 12 residues. The CDR3 nucleotides read TGCAGTGCTCACTCCCTAGGGTTTGAGCAGTTCTTC. This codes for CSAHSLGFEQFF.

This clonotype appeared many times. This rearrangement joins TRBV28 to TRBJ1-2; no clear D gene. Germline-derived CDR1 and CDR2 are MDHEN and SYDVKM. This CDR3 comprises 13 residues. The V and J ends lost 3 bases and 3 bases respectively, with 8 bases between them. CDR3 protein: CASSFNRYYGYTF. DNA of the CDR3: TGTGCCAGCAGTTTTAACCGGTACTATGGCTACACCTTC.

This clonotype was seen many times. The chain is built from TRBV20-1 and TRBJ2-1, with 12 bases fitting TRBD2. The CDR3 covers 16 residues. Germline V gives CDR1 DFQATT, CDR2 SNEGSKA (reference sequence). V dropped 5 bases and J dropped 6; count of bases not matched to a gene: 11. DNA for the CDR3: TGCAGTGCTCTTTCTAGGACTAGCGGGACGATCAATGAGCAGTTCTTC. Its protein is CSALSRTSGTINEQFF.

In this sample, this clonotype turned up many times. The chain employs TRBV7-2 and TRBJ2-7, with TRBD2 matching over 10 bases. The CDR3 is 14 residues long. V dropped 2 bases and J dropped 7; count of bases not matched to a gene: 5. In germline, CDR1 is SGHTA, CDR2 FQGNSA. CDR3 DNA: TGTGCCAGCAGCTTATCTAGCGGGGGTGGTGAGCAGTACTTC. As protein: CASSLSSGGGEQYF.

Details on this clonotype: At one end, the junction sequence differs from germline, possibly due to a read error. The V and J genes are TRBV5-1 and TRBJ1-5, with D maybe TRBD1 (5 bases). The V gene's germline CDR1 is SGHRS and CDR2 YFSETQ. This CDR3 contains 13 residues. CDR3 coding DNA: TGCGCCAGCAGTTTGGACCAGGGTAGGCCCCAGCATTTT. Its translation: CASSLDQGRPQHF.

Worth noting for this clonotype: A single base separates this from a much larger clone, so it may be a read error. The chain uses TRBV9 and TRBJ2-1, with 8 positions matching TRBD2. The CDR3 totals 15 residues. Germline V gene lookup returns CDR1 SGDLS and CDR2 YYNGEE. The ends lost 0 bases at V and 9 bases at J; junction bases unmatched: 8. The CDR3 DNA follows: TGTGCCAGCAGCGTAGGGGTTGAGCGGGGGCCTGAGCAGTTCTTC. Residues: CASSVGVERGPEQFF.

This clonotype was counted many times. This chain uses TRBV7-3 with TRBJ2-1, with D possibly called TRBD1 or TRBD2 (6 bases each). Germline V lookup: CDR1 SGHTA, CDR2 FQGTGA. The CDR3 runs to 18 residues. V lost 1 base and J 4 bases, leaving 20 bases between the germline ends. CDR3 protein: CASSLRQAGGLSYNEQFF. CDR3 bases: TGTGCCAGCAGCTTAAGACAGGCTGGGGGACTCTCATACAATGAGCAGTTCTTC. Full variable domain (outside the CDR3, taken from reference TRBV7-3 and TRBJ2-1): GAGVSQTPSNKVTEKGKYVELRCDPISGHTALYWYRQSLGQGPEFLIYFQGTGAADDSGLPNDRFFAVRPEGSVSTLKIQRTERGDSAVYLCASSLRQAGGLSYNEQFFGPGTRLTVL.

This clonotype has a count of ten or more. This chain connects TRBV29-1 to TRBJ1-1; TRBD1 matches 9 bases. CDR3 length: 17 amino acids. Germline values: CDR1 SQVTM, CDR2 ANQGSEA. V trimming: 3 bases; J trimming: 1 base; junction bases outside the gene matches: 12. The CDR3 nucleotides read TGCAGCGTTGATGTGAACAGGGGGCGGTCATGGAACACTGAAGCTTTCTTT. It encodes CSVDVNRGRSWNTEAFF.

About this clonotype itself: One end of the junction does not line up with germline, which may come from a read error. The genes are TRBV5-1 and TRBJ2-7; D gene uncertain. From germline, CDR1 is SGHRS and CDR2 YFSETQ. The CDR3 has 11 amino acids. CDR3 region: CAGSLDSEQYF. The CDR3 DNA reads as TGCGCCGGCAGCTTGGATAGCGAGCAGTACTTC. The whole variable domain, remainder taken from reference TRBV5-1 and TRBJ2-7, is KAGVTQTPRYLIKTRGQQVTLSCSPISGHRSVSWYQQTPGQGLQFLFEYFSETQRNKGNFPGRFSGRQFSNSRSEMNVSTLELGDSALYLCAGSLDSEQYFGPGTRLTVT.

This clonotype appeared a few times. The chain combines TRBV7-9 with TRBJ2-1; TRBD1 or TRBD2 may be the D gene (7 bases each). There are 13 residues in the CDR3. The germline V gene has CDR1 SEHNR and CDR2 FQNEAQ (reference sequence). With 5 bases removed from V and 12 bases from J, the gap between germline ends came to 17 bases. The CDR3 DNA sequence: TGTGCCAGCAGCGCAGGGGGGGCAGCCTTGCAGTTCTTC. It translates to CASSAGGAALQFF. The full variable domain, rest sourced from reference TRBV7-9 and TRBJ2-1, is DTGVSQNPRHKITKRGQNVTFRCDPISEHNRLYWYRQTLGQGPEFLTYFQNEAQLEKSRLLSDRFSAERPKGSFSTLEIQRTEQGDSAMYLCASSAGGAALQFFGPGTRLTVL.

This clonotype was detected only a few times. This sequence joins TRBV7-6 and TRBJ1-1, with D possibly being TRBD1 (5 bases). Germline V gene sequence: CDR1 SGHVS, CDR2 FNYEAQ. V gave up 4 bases and J gave up 3 bases, with 12 bases separating them. The CDR3 is 14 amino acids. CDR3 amino acids: CASSSWGRDTEAFF. CDR3 nucleotides: TGTGCCAGCAGCTCCTGGGGACGGGACACTGAAGCTTTCTTT.

This clonotype has more than one count but fewer than ten. This sequence joins TRBV28 and TRBJ1-1, with 8 nucleotides matching TRBD1. Losses at the gene ends were 2 bases for V and 11 bases for J; bases not matched to a gene: 10. Germline CDR1 is MDHEN and CDR2 is SYDVKM. The length of the CDR3 is 14 residues. Here the CDR3 DNA reads TGTGCCAGCAGTTTACACAATCAGGGGGCATCGGCTTTCTTT. It yields the protein CASSLHNQGASAFF. The full variable domain, completed using reference TRBV28 and TRBJ1-1, is DVKVTQSSRYLVKRTGEKVFLECVQDMDHENMFWYRQDPGLGLRLIYFSYDVKMKEKGDIPEGYSVSREKKERFSLILESASTNQTSMYLCASSLHNQGASAFFGQGTRLTVV.

In regard to this clonotype: Being one base from a much bigger clone, this may be a read error. The genes are TRBV25-1 and TRBJ1-6; D is uncertain. Germline V lookup: CDR1 MGHDK, CDR2 SYGVNS. This CDR3 region has 13 residues. The V end lost 6 bases, the J end lost 5 bases, and 8 bases lay between the germline ends. CDR3 sequence reads: CASRFQDNSPLHF. The CDR3 nucleotides read TGTGCCAGCAGGTTTCAGGATAATTCACCCCTCCACTTT.

This clonotype was counted many times. The chain recombines TRBV6-5 with TRBJ1-1; D remains unclear. V shed 6 bases and J shed 0 bases, with 14 bases lying between them. From germline, CDR1 is MNHEY and CDR2 SVGAGI. This CDR3 spans 15 amino acids. CDR3 region: CASSDSTVMNTEAFF. CDR3 in DNA: TGTGCCAGCAGCGATTCGACGGTCATGAACACTGAAGCTTTCTTT.

The chain joins TRBV6-1 to TRBJ2-6; 9 positions match TRBD2. V gave up 5 bases and J gave up 1 base; unmatched junction bases: 18. CDR1 and CDR2 from the germline V gene are MNHNS and SASEGT. The CDR3 totals 21 residues. The CDR3 protein is CASSPRGSFRGRASGANVLTF. CDR3 in DNA: TGTGCCAGCAGTCCCCGAGGGTCGTTTCGCGGGAGGGCATCTGGGGCCAACGTCCTGACTTTC.